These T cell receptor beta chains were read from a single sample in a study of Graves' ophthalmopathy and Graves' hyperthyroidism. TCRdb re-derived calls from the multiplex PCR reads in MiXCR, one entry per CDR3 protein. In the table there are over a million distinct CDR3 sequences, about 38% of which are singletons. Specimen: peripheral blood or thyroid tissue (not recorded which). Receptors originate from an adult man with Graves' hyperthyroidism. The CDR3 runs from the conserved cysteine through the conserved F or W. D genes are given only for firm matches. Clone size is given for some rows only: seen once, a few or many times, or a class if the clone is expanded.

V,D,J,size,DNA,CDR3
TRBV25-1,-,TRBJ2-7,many,TGTGCCAGCAGTGAATCCGCGGGTGGAGGTCACGAGCAGTACTTC,CASSESAGGGHEQYF
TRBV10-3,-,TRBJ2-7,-,TGTGCCATCAGCCCAGGGACGTCGAGATCCTACGAGCAGTACTTC,CAISPGTSRSYEQYF
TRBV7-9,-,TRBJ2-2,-,TGTGCCAGCAGCTCGAACCAGGGGTCCGGGGAGCTGTTTTTT,CASSSNQGSGELFF
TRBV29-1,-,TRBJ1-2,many,TGCAGCGTTGAAGTCCTCAGGGCCAACTATGGCTACACCTTC,CSVEVLRANYGYTF
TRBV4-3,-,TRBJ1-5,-,TGCGCCAGCAGCCAAGAATGGGTCGATGGGCAAGGGAGCAATCAGCCCCAGCATTTT,CASSQEWVDGQGSNQPQHF
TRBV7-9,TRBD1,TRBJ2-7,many,TGTGCCAGCAGCTTAGTTTGGGACAGGTCCGAGCAGTACTTC,CASSLVWDRSEQYF
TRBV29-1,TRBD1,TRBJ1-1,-,TGCAGCGGCGAACGGGGACAGTCCCCTGAAGCTTTCTTT,CSGERGQSPEAFF
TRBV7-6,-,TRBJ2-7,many,TGTGCCAGCAGCATGGGGCCTGGATCCTACGAGCAGTACTTC,CASSMGPGSYEQYF
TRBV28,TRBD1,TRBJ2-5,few,TGTGCCAGCAGGGACGGGACAGGAGTTACGGAGACCCAGTACTTC,CASRDGTGVTETQYF
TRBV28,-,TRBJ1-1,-,TGTGCCAGCAGCCGTATGTCCGGTCTGACTGAAGCTTTCTTT,CASSRMSGLTEAFF
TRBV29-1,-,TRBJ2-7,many,TGCAGCGTTGTGGGGTCAGGGGAGCAGTACTTC,CSVVGSGEQYF
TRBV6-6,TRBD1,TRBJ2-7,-,TGTGCCAGCAGTTACTCCGACAGGGGCGAGCAGTACTTC,CASSYSDRGEQYF
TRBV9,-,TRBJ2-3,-,TGTGCCAGCAGCGTAGAGGGGGAGGATACGCAGTATTTT,CASSVEGEDTQYF
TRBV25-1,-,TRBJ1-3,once,TGTGCTAGAGCAATCAATGGAAACACCATACATTTT,CARAINGNTIHF
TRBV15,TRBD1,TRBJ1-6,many,TGTGCCACCAGCGGCAGGGGGACCTATAATTCACCCCTCCACTTT,CATSGRGTYNSPLHF
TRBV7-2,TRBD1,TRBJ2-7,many,TGTGCCAGCAGCTTTGATCAGGGGGCGGGCCCGTACGAGCAGTACTTC,CASSFDQGAGPYEQYF
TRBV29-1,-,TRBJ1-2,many,TGCAGCGTTGATTTGGTGGACTATGGCTACACCTTC,CSVDLVDYGYTF
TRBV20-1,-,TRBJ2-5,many,TGCAGTGCTATTCCCAGCGCATCGTACCAAGAGACCCAGTACTTC,CSAIPSASYQETQYF
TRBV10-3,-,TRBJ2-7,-,TGTGCCATCAGTTACTCACAGGGCGGCTACGAGCAGTACTTC,CAISYSQGGYEQYF
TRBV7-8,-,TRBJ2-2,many,TGTGCCAGCAGCTTAGAAACAGTCACCGGGGAGCTGTTTTTT,CASSLETVTGELFF
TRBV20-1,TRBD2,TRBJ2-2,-,TGCAGTGCTAGAGATCTCCCCCGGTGGGGCGGGAGGTTAACCGGGGAGCTGTTTTTT,CSARDLPRWGGRLTGELFF